The rows below give T cell receptor beta chains drawn from one sample of a study of CD8+CD57+ T cells in acquired aplastic anemia. TCRdb reprocessed the reads with MiXCR, giving one entry per CDR3 protein. The table has about 150,000 distinct CDR3 sequences, around two fifths seen once; the top ten hold around 8.4%. Material for sequencing was sorted CD4+, CD8+, or CD8+CD57+ T cells (not recorded which) from PBMCs. Receptor source: a human donor in good health, serving as a control. Both conserved end residues are part of each CDR3. The order of the fields is J gene, D gene, V gene, clone size, CDR3 DNA, CDR3 protein. D genes are given only for firm matches. Clone size, where shown, is once, few, many, or a class for clones that have expanded.

j_call: TRBJ2-1; d_call: -; v_call: TRBV5-8; clone_size: -; cdr3_nt: TGTGCCAGCAGCTCCGACCGGAGTCCCTACAATGAGCAGTTCTTC; cdr3_aa: CASSSDRSPYNEQFF
j_call: TRBJ1-1; d_call: -; v_call: TRBV3-1; clone_size: few; cdr3_nt: TGTGCCAGCAGCCAAGCGGGGTGGGCCCCTGAAGCTTTCTTT; cdr3_aa: CASSQAGWAPEAFF
j_call: TRBJ1-1; d_call: TRBD1; v_call: TRBV19; clone_size: many; cdr3_nt: TGTGCCAGTAGTTATACGACAGGGACCACTGAAGCTTTCTTT; cdr3_aa: CASSYTTGTTEAFF
j_call: TRBJ1-4; d_call: -; v_call: TRBV12-3/TRBV12-4; clone_size: many; cdr3_nt: TGTGCCAGTCACCCGAACGGGGGGAGTCATGAAAAACTGTTTTTT; cdr3_aa: CASHPNGGSHEKLFF
j_call: TRBJ2-2; d_call: -; v_call: TRBV30; clone_size: -; cdr3_nt: TGTGCCTCGGAACGGTCGCCGGACTTCGGGGAGCTGTTTTTT; cdr3_aa: CASERSPDFGELFF
j_call: TRBJ2-7; d_call: -; v_call: TRBV11-3; clone_size: many; cdr3_nt: TGTGCCGCCGGGGGTCGGCCCTACGAGCAGTACTTC; cdr3_aa: CAAGGRPYEQYF
j_call: TRBJ2-7; d_call: -; v_call: TRBV4-2; clone_size: many; cdr3_nt: TGTGCCAGCAGCCAAGCCCAGGGGGGGGGCCCGTACGAGCAGTACTTC; cdr3_aa: CASSQAQGGGPYEQYF
j_call: TRBJ2-5; d_call: -; v_call: TRBV5-4; clone_size: many; cdr3_nt: TGTGCCAGCAGCCGGAGGGGGAGCGGAGGGGAGACCCAGTACTTC; cdr3_aa: CASSRRGSGGETQYF
j_call: TRBJ1-4; d_call: -; v_call: TRBV5-1; clone_size: many; cdr3_nt: TGCGCCAGCAGCTTGGACGGGATTAATGAAAAACTGTTTTTT; cdr3_aa: CASSLDGINEKLFF
j_call: TRBJ2-1; d_call: TRBD1; v_call: TRBV5-1; clone_size: few; cdr3_nt: TGCGCCAGCAACTTCCGGGACAGGGGAATGCGGGAGTCCTACAATGAGCAGTTCTTC; cdr3_aa: CASNFRDRGMRESYNEQFF
j_call: TRBJ1-2; d_call: -; v_call: TRBV5-1; clone_size: many; cdr3_nt: TGCGCCAGCAGCCAATACAGGGCTGGCTACACCTTC; cdr3_aa: CASSQYRAGYTF
j_call: TRBJ2-2; d_call: TRBD2; v_call: TRBV9; clone_size: many; cdr3_nt: TGTGCCAGCAATTGGGAGGGGAACACCGGGGAGCTGTTTTTT; cdr3_aa: CASNWEGNTGELFF
j_call: TRBJ2-7; d_call: -; v_call: TRBV20-1; clone_size: few; cdr3_nt: TGCAGTGCTAGAGGAAGTAACTACGAGCAGTACTTC; cdr3_aa: CSARGSNYEQYF
j_call: TRBJ2-7; d_call: -; v_call: TRBV5-1; clone_size: many; cdr3_nt: TGCGCCAGCAGCCCCCAGGAGAACTACGAGCAGTACTTC; cdr3_aa: CASSPQENYEQYF
j_call: TRBJ1-2; d_call: TRBD1; v_call: TRBV6-1; clone_size: many; cdr3_nt: TGTGCCAGCAGTGAAAGGGGGCGCGGGGGCTACACCTTC; cdr3_aa: CASSERGRGGYTF
j_call: TRBJ1-5; d_call: -; v_call: TRBV12-3/TRBV12-4; clone_size: many; cdr3_nt: TGTGCCAGCAGTTTATCTTTAGTTAGCAATCAGCCCCAGCATTTT; cdr3_aa: CASSLSLVSNQPQHF
j_call: TRBJ1-2; d_call: -; v_call: TRBV10-2; clone_size: -; cdr3_nt: TGCGCCAGCAGTGACTACGGGGGGGCGGCAGGGGAGGGGTTCTATGGCTACACCTTC; cdr3_aa: CASSDYGGAAGEGFYGYTF
j_call: TRBJ2-3; d_call: -; v_call: TRBV24-1; clone_size: -; cdr3_nt: TGTGCCACCAGTGATGTGGGGGCCGGAACAGATACGCAGTATTTT; cdr3_aa: CATSDVGAGTDTQYF
j_call: TRBJ2-3; d_call: TRBD2; v_call: TRBV2; clone_size: -; cdr3_nt: TGTGCCAGCTCTAGCGGGGCAGGCGGTCCAGATACGCAGTATTTT; cdr3_aa: CASSSGAGGPDTQYF
j_call: TRBJ1-2; d_call: -; v_call: TRBV6-5; clone_size: many; cdr3_nt: TGTGCCAGCAGTTACGTGCAAGGTGGTGGCTACACCTTC; cdr3_aa: CASSYVQGGGYTF
j_call: TRBJ2-3; d_call: -; v_call: TRBV7-8; clone_size: -; cdr3_nt: TGTGCCAGCAGCTCATGGGGGGATGCGGGCACAGATACGCAGTATTTT; cdr3_aa: CASSSWGDAGTDTQYF
j_call: TRBJ2-2; d_call: -; v_call: TRBV3-1; clone_size: -; cdr3_nt: TGTGCCAGCCGGCGGATGAACACCGGGGAGCTGTTTTTT; cdr3_aa: CASRRMNTGELFF
j_call: TRBJ1-6; d_call: TRBD1; v_call: TRBV2; clone_size: -; cdr3_nt: TGTGCCAGTAGGGGACAGGAGAGTTCACCCCTCCACTTT; cdr3_aa: CASRGQESSPLHF
j_call: TRBJ2-3; d_call: TRBD2; v_call: TRBV15; clone_size: -; cdr3_nt: TGTGCCACCAGCGTAACTAGCGGGGACACAGATACGCAGTATTTT; cdr3_aa: CATSVTSGDTDTQYF
j_call: TRBJ1-4; d_call: -; v_call: TRBV5-5; clone_size: few; cdr3_nt: TGTGCCAGCAGCTTGGCAGGGTTTAATGAAAAACTGTTTTTT; cdr3_aa: CASSLAGFNEKLFF
j_call: TRBJ2-4; d_call: -; v_call: TRBV24-1; clone_size: many; cdr3_nt: TGTGCCACCAGTGATGCAGGGAGCGCCAAAAACATTCAGTACTTC; cdr3_aa: CATSDAGSAKNIQYF
j_call: TRBJ2-2; d_call: TRBD1; v_call: TRBV2; clone_size: many; cdr3_nt: TGTGCCAGCAGTGTTGAAGGGACAGGGGTTTCCGGGGAGCTGTTTTTT; cdr3_aa: CASSVEGTGVSGELFF
j_call: TRBJ1-4; d_call: TRBD1; v_call: TRBV7-9; clone_size: -; cdr3_nt: TGTGCCAGCACAGGGGGTTTAGATGAAAAACTGTTTTTT; cdr3_aa: CASTGGLDEKLFF
j_call: TRBJ2-7; d_call: -; v_call: TRBV6-7; clone_size: many; cdr3_nt: TGTGCCAGCACCTACCCCAGGGCTGGGTCCTACGAGCAGTACTTC; cdr3_aa: CASTYPRAGSYEQYF
j_call: TRBJ1-2; d_call: TRBD1; v_call: TRBV15; clone_size: few; cdr3_nt: TGTGCCACCAGCAGAGGGGGACAGGGGTATGGCTACACCTTC; cdr3_aa: CATSRGGQGYGYTF
j_call: TRBJ1-1; d_call: TRBD1; v_call: TRBV24-1; clone_size: many; cdr3_nt: TGTGCCACCCGGGGACAGGGGGCCGCGAACACTGAAGCTTTCTTT; cdr3_aa: CATRGQGAANTEAFF
j_call: TRBJ2-2; d_call: -; v_call: TRBV5-1; clone_size: few; cdr3_nt: TGCGCCAGCAGCTCGGAGGCCTTGAGCGCGACCGGGGAGCTGTTTTTT; cdr3_aa: CASSSEALSATGELFF
j_call: TRBJ1-2; d_call: TRBD1; v_call: TRBV6-1; clone_size: many; cdr3_nt: TGTGCCAGTCTGAGGAGGGGACAGAACTATGGCTACACCTTC; cdr3_aa: CASLRRGQNYGYTF
j_call: TRBJ2-3; d_call: -; v_call: TRBV28; clone_size: many; cdr3_nt: TGTGCCAGCAGTCCGGTCACAGATACGCAGTATTTT; cdr3_aa: CASSPVTDTQYF
j_call: TRBJ1-2; d_call: TRBD1; v_call: TRBV12-3/TRBV12-4; clone_size: many; cdr3_nt: TGTGCCAGCAGCAACAGGGGGCCTGGCTATGGCTACACCTTC; cdr3_aa: CASSNRGPGYGYTF
j_call: TRBJ2-5; d_call: TRBD1; v_call: TRBV4-2; clone_size: -; cdr3_nt: TGTGCCAGCAGCCAAGACCCGACAGGGACAGAGACCCAGTACTTC; cdr3_aa: CASSQDPTGTETQYF
j_call: TRBJ2-5; d_call: -; v_call: TRBV29-1; clone_size: -; cdr3_nt: TGCAGCGTTGAAGTTAAAATTGACCAAGAGACCCAGTACTTC; cdr3_aa: CSVEVKIDQETQYF
j_call: TRBJ2-2; d_call: -; v_call: TRBV5-1; clone_size: -; cdr3_nt: TGCGCCAGCAGCTTTTTCCGGGGCAACACCGGGGAGCTGTTTTTT; cdr3_aa: CASSFFRGNTGELFF
j_call: TRBJ1-6; d_call: -; v_call: TRBV14; clone_size: many; cdr3_nt: TGTGCCAGCAGACGGGCGAATTCACCCCTCCACTTT; cdr3_aa: CASRRANSPLHF
j_call: TRBJ2-5; d_call: TRBD1; v_call: TRBV10-3; clone_size: -; cdr3_nt: TGTGCCATCAGGGGACAGCCACAAGAGACCCAGTACTTC; cdr3_aa: CAIRGQPQETQYF
j_call: TRBJ1-2; d_call: TRBD1; v_call: TRBV7-3; clone_size: -; cdr3_nt: TGTGCCAGCAGCTTGGGACAGCTTATCTATGGCTACACCTTC; cdr3_aa: CASSLGQLIYGYTF
j_call: TRBJ1-2; d_call: -; v_call: TRBV30; clone_size: many; cdr3_nt: TGTGCCTGGAGTTCAGGAACCAGGGTTGGCTACACCTTC; cdr3_aa: CAWSSGTRVGYTF
j_call: TRBJ1-1; d_call: TRBD1; v_call: TRBV20-1; clone_size: -; cdr3_nt: TGCAGTGCAAGGGACAGGCCCGTGCGGTACACTGAAGCTTTCTTT; cdr3_aa: CSARDRPVRYTEAFF
j_call: TRBJ1-2; d_call: TRBD1; v_call: TRBV25-1; clone_size: -; cdr3_nt: TGTGCCAGCAGTGATCTTGGTAGTACAGGGGACTATGGCTACACCTTC; cdr3_aa: CASSDLGSTGDYGYTF
j_call: TRBJ1-2; d_call: TRBD1; v_call: TRBV25-1; clone_size: -; cdr3_nt: TGTGCCAGCCAAAGAACCGGGACAGACTTCTATGGCTACACCTTC; cdr3_aa: CASQRTGTDFYGYTF
j_call: TRBJ1-1; d_call: -; v_call: TRBV10-3; clone_size: -; cdr3_nt: TGTGCCATCAGGCCAGACAGAAACACTGAAGCTTTCTTT; cdr3_aa: CAIRPDRNTEAFF
j_call: TRBJ1-4; d_call: TRBD1; v_call: TRBV5-1; clone_size: -; cdr3_nt: TGCGCCAGCAGCTTGGGGGACAGGGAGAATGAAAAACTGTTTTTT; cdr3_aa: CASSLGDRENEKLFF
j_call: TRBJ1-6; d_call: -; v_call: TRBV19; clone_size: -; cdr3_nt: TGTGCCAGTAGTGTGACAGGTTCCAATTCACCCCTCCACTTT; cdr3_aa: CASSVTGSNSPLHF
j_call: TRBJ2-1; d_call: -; v_call: TRBV5-5; clone_size: many; cdr3_nt: TGTGCCAGCAGCTTGGGACCCGGACCGGATGGGAATGAGCAGTTCTTC; cdr3_aa: CASSLGPGPDGNEQFF
j_call: TRBJ1-5; d_call: -; v_call: TRBV19; clone_size: -; cdr3_nt: TGTGCCAGTAGGTTGAGGACAGCAAATCAGCCCCAGCATTTT; cdr3_aa: CASRLRTANQPQHF
j_call: TRBJ1-5; d_call: TRBD1; v_call: TRBV19; clone_size: many; cdr3_nt: TGTGCCAGTAGTATCGGGACAGGGGGCAATCAGCCCCAGCATTTT; cdr3_aa: CASSIGTGGNQPQHF
j_call: TRBJ2-7; d_call: -; v_call: TRBV29-1; clone_size: -; cdr3_nt: TGCAGCGTCGCCGGGACGAACTACGAGCAGTACTTC; cdr3_aa: CSVAGTNYEQYF